This section outlines one TCR beta chain sequence together with its context. This sample was included in a study of blood T cell repertoires in COVID-19. Study context: Samples representing acute and convalescent COVID-19 were sourced from the United States, Italy and Spain.

The V end was cut by 4 bases, the J end by 0 bases, with 9 bases between. The CDR3 has 15 amino acids. Looked up from germline, CDR1 is PRHDT and CDR2 is FYEKMQ (reference sequence). Under the authors' procedure: Amplified reference gene primers provided the basis for estimating nucleated cell counts. TCRdb keeps only in-frame clones here, not all; method: immunoSEQ multiplex PCR. V and J calls and clone size are those listed in that table; D and trimming were worked out from the DNA. The repertoire holds approximately 230,000 clones, with around 88% as singletons. Each participant's cohort was designated according to participant-reported clinical history.

Source material: PBMCs or T cells enriched from blood (not recorded which). The sequence derives from a woman between 50 and 59 years old with acute COVID-19. J is TRBJ1-4 and V is TRBV13; no clear D. The CDR3 region is CASSSRQATNEKLFF. The CDR3 region has the DNA TGTGCCAGCAGCTCCCGACAAGCAACTAATGAAAAACTGTTTTTT.